Sequencing of this T cell receptor beta chain was carried out in a study of CD8 T cells in Susac syndrome. It was with random hexamers that roughly 0.5 to 1 ug RNA was reverse transcribed. Coverage of TCR beta CDR3 amplification by immunoSEQ multiplex PCR extended to 54 Vbeta and 13 Jbeta. One entry per CDR3 protein results from TCRdb running MiXCR on the immunoSEQ multiplex PCR reads. The table shows 150,000 to 250,000 distinct CDR3 sequences, with roughly 95% occurring only once. Study conclusions and caveats: The study recognized that the number of individuals in its TCR sequencing and HLA analysis was relatively small.

As regards this clonotype: The antigen is not known.

High-throughput TCR beta sequencing covered peripheral CD8+ and CD4+ T cells. Negative isolation yielded CD8+ and CD4+ T cells; FACS enriched TEMRA cells. The CDR3 totals 14 residues. With V trimmed by 0 bases and J by 4 bases, 4 bases remained unmatched. Germline CDR1 DFQATT, CDR2 SNEGSKA (reference sequence). This chain uses TRBV20-1 with TRBJ1-2, with TRBD1 matching over 8 bases. The clonotype was recovered from a human donor with multiple sclerosis. Sample: CD4+ T cells from PBMCs. DNA for the CDR3: TGCAGTGCTAGAGATCCCGACAGGGGCTATGGCTACACCTTC. This gives the protein CSARDPDRGYGYTF.